This T cell receptor beta chain derives from a study of response to subunit inactivated influenza vaccine. Findings and caveats of the study: Authors suggested each seasonal flu vaccination may recruit only limited numbers of new T cells.

This clonotype was picked up a small number of times. The antigen is undetermined. CDR1 and CDR2 (germline): SQVTM, ANQGSEA. The CDR3 is 14 amino acids. The V and J ends lost 4 bases and 0 bases respectively, with 10 bases between them. TCRdb recomputed calls from the RT-PCR reads with MiXCR, one row per CDR3 protein. The sample records around 760,000 distinct CDR3 sequences, approximately 14% being singletons. The V and J genes are TRBV29-1 and TRBJ1-5, with D possibly being TRBD1 (5 bases). The sequence came from a man aged 50 to 59 who received an inactivated influenza vaccine. Source: PBMCs from blood, taken 14 days before vaccination. The CDR3 DNA follows: TGCAGCGTTGCTCAGGGCGGTAGCAATCAGCCCCAGCATTTT. The encoded protein is CSVAQGGSNQPQHF.